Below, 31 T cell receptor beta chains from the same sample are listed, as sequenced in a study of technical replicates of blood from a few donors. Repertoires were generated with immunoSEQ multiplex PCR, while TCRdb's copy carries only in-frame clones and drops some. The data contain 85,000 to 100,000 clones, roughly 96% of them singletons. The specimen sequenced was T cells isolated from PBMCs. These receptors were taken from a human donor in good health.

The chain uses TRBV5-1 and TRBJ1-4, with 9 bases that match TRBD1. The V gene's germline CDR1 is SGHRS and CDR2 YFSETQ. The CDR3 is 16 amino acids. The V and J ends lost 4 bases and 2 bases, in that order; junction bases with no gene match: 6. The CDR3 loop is CASSPQQGATNEKLFF. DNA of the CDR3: TGCGCCAGCAGCCCCCAACAGGGGGCTACTAATGAAAAACTGTTTTTT.

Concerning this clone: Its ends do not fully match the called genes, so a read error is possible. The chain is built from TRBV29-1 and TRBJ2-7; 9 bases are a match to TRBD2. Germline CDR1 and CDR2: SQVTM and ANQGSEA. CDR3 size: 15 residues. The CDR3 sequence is CSVEDQGEAGGPPSF. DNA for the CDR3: TGCAGCGTTGAAGATCAGGGTGAAGCGGGAGGACCACCAAGCTTC.

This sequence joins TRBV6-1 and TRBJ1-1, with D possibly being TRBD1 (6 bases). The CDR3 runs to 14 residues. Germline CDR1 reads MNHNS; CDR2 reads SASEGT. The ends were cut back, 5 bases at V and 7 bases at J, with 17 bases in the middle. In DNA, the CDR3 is TGTGCCAGCAGTATCAGGGGAAAGGTGGGTGAAGCTTTCTTT. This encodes CASSIRGKVGEAFF.

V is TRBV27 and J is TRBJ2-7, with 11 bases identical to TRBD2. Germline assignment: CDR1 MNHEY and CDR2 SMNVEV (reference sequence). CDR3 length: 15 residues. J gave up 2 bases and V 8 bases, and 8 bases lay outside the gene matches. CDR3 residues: CASRLAGSSPYEQYF. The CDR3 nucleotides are TGTGCCAGCCGACTAGCGGGATCAAGCCCCTACGAGCAGTACTTC.

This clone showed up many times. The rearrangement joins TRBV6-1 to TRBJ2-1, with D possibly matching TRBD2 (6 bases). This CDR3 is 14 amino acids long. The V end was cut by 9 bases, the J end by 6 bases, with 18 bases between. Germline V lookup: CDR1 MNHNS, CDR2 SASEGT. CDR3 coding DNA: TGTGCCAGTTCCCAGATGAGGCGGGGCAATGAGCAGTTCTTC. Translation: CASSQMRRGNEQFF.

CDR3 residues: CASSWGLAGENTGELFF. The CDR3 coding sequence is TGCGCCAGCAGCTGGGGACTAGCGGGAGAGAACACCGGGGAGCTGTTTTTT. The chain links TRBV5-1 to TRBJ2-2; 14 bases line up with TRBD2. Germline V gives CDR1 SGHRS, CDR2 YFSETQ. Trimming at V came to 3 bases and at J to 1 base, leaving 2 bases not matched to a gene. The CDR3 loop spans 17 amino acids.

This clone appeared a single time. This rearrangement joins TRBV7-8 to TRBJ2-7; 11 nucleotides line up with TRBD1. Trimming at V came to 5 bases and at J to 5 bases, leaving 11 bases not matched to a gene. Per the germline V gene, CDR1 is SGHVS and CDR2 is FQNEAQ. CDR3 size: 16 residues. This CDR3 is CASSRRTGGSLNEQYF. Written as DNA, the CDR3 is TGTGCCAGCAGCCGACGGACAGGGGGCTCTTTGAACGAGCAGTACTTC.

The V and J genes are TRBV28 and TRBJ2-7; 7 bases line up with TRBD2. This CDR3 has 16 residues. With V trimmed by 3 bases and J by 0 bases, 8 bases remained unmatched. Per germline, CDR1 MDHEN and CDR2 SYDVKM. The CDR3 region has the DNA TGTGCCAGCAGTTTTGGCCGGGGGGTTGGCTCCTACGAGCAGTACTTC. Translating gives CASSFGRGVGSYEQYF.

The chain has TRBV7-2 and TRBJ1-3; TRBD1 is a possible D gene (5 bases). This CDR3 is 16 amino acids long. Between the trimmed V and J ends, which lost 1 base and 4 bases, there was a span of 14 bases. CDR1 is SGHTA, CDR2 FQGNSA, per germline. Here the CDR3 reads CASSLVSGMLGNTIYF. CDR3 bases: TGTGCCAGCAGCTTAGTGTCAGGGATGTTAGGAAACACCATATATTTT.

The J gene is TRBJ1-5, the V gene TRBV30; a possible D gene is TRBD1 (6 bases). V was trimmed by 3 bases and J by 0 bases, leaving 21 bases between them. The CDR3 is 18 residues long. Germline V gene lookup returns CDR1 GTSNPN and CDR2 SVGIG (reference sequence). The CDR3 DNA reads TGTGCCTGGAGAGCGTCCCGGACAGACGGTTATAGCAATCAGCCCCAGCATTTT. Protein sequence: CAWRASRTDGYSNQPQHF.

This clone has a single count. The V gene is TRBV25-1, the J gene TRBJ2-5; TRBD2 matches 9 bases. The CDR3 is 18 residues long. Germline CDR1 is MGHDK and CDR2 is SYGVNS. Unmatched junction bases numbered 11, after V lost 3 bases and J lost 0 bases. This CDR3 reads CASSDGGVAGGYQETQYF. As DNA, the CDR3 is TGTGCCAGCAGTGACGGTGGGGTGGCGGGGGGGTACCAAGAGACCCAGTACTTC. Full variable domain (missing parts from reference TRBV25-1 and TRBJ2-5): EADIYQTPRYLVIGTGKKITLECSQTMGHDKMYWYQQDPGMELHLIHYSYGVNSTEKGDLSSESTVSRIRTEHFPLTLESARPSHTSQYLCASSDGGVAGGYQETQYFGPGTRLLVL.

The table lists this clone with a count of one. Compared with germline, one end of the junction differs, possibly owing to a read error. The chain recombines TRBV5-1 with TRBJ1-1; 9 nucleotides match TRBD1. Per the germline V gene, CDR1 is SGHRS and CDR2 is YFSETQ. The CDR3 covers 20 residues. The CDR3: CASSPSRDRVVRVRNPEAFF. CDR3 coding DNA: TGCGCCAGCAGCCCCTCCCGGGACAGGGTAGTAAGGGTCCGGAACCCTGAAGCTTTCTTT. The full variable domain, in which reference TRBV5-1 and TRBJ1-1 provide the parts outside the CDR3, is KAGVTQTPRYLIKTRGQQVTLSCSPISGHRSVSWYQQTPGQGLQFLFEYFSETQRNKGNFPGRFSGRQFSNSRSEMNVSTLELGDSALYLCASSPSRDRVVRVRNPEAFFGQGTRLTVV.

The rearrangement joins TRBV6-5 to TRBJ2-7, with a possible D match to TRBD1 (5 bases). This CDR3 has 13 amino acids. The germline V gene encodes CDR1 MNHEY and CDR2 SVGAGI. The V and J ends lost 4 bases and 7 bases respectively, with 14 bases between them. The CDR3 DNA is TGTGCCAGCAGTTCCCTGACAGTGCGGGAGCAGTACTTC. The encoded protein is CASSSLTVREQYF.

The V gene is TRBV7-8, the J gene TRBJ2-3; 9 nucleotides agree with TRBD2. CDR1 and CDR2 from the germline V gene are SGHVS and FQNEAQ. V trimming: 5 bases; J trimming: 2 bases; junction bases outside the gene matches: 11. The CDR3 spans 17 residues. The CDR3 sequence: CASSLRWSSGDTDTQYF. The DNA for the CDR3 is TGTGCCAGCAGCCTACGATGGTCTAGCGGGGACACAGATACGCAGTATTTT.

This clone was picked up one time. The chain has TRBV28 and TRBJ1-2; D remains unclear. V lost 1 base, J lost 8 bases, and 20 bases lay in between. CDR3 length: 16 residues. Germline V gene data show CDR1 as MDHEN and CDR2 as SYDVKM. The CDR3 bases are TGTGCCAGCAGTTTATCGGGAATGCGGTCTACGGGGGGCTACACCTTC. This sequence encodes CASSLSGMRSTGGYTF.

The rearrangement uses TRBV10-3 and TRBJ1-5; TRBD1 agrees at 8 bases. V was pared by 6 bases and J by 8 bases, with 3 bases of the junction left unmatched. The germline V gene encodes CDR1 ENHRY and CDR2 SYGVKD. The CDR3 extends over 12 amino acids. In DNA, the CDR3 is TGTGCCATCAGCACAGGGGGGAAGCCCCAGCATTTT. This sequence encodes CAISTGGKPQHF.

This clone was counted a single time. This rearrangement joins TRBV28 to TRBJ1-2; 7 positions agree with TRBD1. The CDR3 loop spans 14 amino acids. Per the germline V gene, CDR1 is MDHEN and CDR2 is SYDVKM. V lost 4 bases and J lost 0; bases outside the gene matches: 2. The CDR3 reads CASSSGTANYGYTF. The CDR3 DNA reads TGTGCCAGCAGTTCCGGGACAGCTAACTATGGCTACACCTTC.

Here the CDR3 reads CASSLIITDTGELFF. In nucleotides, the CDR3 is TGTGCCAGCAGCTTAATCATCACGGACACCGGGGAGCTGTTTTTT. V gene TRBV7-9 combines with J gene TRBJ2-2; D unclear. Germline values: CDR1 SEHNR, CDR2 FQNEAQ (reference sequence). The CDR3 is made up of 15 amino acids. V lost 2 bases to trimming and J lost 3 bases, with 10 bases between them.

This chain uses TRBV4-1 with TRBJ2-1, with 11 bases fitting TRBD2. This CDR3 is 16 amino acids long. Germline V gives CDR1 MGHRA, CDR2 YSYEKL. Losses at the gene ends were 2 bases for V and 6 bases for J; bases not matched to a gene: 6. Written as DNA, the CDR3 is TGCGCCAGCAGCCAAACGGGACTAGCGGAATCCAATGAGCAGTTCTTC. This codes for CASSQTGLAESNEQFF.

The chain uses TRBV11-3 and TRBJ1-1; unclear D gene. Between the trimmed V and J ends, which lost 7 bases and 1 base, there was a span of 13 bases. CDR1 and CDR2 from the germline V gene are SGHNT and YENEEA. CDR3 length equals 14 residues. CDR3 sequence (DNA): TGTGCCAGCACCGTTATTCCTTCGAACACTGAAGCTTTCTTT. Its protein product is CASTVIPSNTEAFF.

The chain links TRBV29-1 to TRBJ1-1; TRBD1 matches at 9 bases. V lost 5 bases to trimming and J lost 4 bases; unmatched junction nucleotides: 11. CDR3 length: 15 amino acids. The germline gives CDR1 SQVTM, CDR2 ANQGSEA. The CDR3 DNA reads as TGCAGCGTTTCCTACCAGGACAGGGGAATCACTGAAGCTTTCTTT. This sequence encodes CSVSYQDRGITEAFF.

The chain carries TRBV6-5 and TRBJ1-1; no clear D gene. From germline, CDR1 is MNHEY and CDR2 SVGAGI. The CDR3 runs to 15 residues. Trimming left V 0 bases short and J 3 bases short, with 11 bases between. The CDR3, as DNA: TGTGCCAGCAGTTACTCTCCACAGAAGTACACTGAAGCTTTCTTT. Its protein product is CASSYSPQKYTEAFF.

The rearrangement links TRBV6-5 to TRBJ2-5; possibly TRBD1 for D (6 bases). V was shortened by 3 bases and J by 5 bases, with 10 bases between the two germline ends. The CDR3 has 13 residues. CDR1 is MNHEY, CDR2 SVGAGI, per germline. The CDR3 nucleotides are TGTGCCAGCAGTTATTGGCAGGGGGAGACCCAGTACTTC. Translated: CASSYWQGETQYF.

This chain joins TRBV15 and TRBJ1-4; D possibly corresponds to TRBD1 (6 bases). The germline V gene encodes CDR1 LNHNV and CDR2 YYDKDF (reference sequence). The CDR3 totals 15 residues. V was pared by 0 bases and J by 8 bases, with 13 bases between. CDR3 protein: CATSRDPQGWEKLFF. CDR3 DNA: TGTGCCACCAGCAGAGATCCACAGGGTTGGGAAAAACTGTTTTTT. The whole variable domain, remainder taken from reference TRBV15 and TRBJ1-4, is DAMVIQNPRYQVTQFGKPVTLSCSQTLNHNVMYWYQQKSSQAPKLLFHYYDKDFNNEADTPDNFQSRRPNTSFCFLDIRSPGLGDTAMYLCATSRDPQGWEKLFFGSGTQLSVL.

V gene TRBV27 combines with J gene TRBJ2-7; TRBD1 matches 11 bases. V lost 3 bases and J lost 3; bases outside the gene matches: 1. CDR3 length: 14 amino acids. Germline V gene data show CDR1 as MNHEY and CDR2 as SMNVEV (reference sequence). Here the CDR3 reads CASSFGTGGYEQYF. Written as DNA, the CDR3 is TGTGCCAGCAGTTTCGGGACAGGGGGCTACGAGCAGTACTTC.

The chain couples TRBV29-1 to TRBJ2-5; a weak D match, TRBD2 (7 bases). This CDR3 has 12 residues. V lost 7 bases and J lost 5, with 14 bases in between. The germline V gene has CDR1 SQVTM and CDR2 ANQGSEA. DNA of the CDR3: TGCAGCGAGGGGGGGGGTTGGGAGACCCAGTACTTC. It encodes CSEGGGWETQYF.

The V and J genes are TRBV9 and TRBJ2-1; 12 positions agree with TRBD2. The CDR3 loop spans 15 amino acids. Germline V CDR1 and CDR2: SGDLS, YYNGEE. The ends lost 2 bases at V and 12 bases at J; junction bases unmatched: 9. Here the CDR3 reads CASSVGLAGTVLQFF. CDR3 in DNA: TGTGCCAGCAGCGTCGGACTAGCGGGGACCGTCTTGCAGTTCTTC.

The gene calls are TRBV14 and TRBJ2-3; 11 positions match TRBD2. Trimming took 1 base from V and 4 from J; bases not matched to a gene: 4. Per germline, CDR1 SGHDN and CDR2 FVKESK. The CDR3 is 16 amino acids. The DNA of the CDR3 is TGTGCCAGCAGCCAAGCGATACTAGCGGGGGCAGATACGCAGTATTTT. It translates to CASSQAILAGADTQYF.

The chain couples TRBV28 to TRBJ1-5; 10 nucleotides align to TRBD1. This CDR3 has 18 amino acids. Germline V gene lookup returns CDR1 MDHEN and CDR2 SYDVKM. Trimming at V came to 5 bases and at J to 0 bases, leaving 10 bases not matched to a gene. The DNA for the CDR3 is TGTGCCAGCAGTCAAATCACTGACAGGGGGCTTAGCAATCAGCCCCAGCATTTT. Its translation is CASSQITDRGLSNQPQHF.

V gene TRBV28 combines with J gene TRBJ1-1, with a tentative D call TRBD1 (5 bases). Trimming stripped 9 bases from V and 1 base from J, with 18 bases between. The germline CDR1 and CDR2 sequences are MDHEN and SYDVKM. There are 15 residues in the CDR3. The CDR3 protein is CASSPRLGGNTEAFF. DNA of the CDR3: TGTGCCAGTTCCCCTCGTTTGGGGGGGAACACTGAAGCTTTCTTT.

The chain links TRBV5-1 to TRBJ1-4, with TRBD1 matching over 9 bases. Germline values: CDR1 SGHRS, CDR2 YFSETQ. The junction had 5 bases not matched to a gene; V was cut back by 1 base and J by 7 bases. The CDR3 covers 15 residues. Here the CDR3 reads CASSLMGQGGEKLFF. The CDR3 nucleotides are TGCGCCAGCAGCTTGATGGGACAGGGAGGTGAAAAACTGTTTTTT.